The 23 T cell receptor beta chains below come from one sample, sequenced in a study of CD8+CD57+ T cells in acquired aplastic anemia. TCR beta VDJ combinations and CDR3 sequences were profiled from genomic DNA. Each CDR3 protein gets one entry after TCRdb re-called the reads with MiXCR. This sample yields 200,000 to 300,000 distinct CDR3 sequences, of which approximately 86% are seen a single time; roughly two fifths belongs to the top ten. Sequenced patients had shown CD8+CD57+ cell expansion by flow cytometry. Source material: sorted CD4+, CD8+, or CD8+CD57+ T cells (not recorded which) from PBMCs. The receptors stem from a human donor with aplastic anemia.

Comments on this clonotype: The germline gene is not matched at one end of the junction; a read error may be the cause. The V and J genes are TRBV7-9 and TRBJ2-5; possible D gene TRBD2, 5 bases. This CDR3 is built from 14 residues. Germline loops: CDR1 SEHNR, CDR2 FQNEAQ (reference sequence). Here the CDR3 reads CASSFQRCEGSEYF. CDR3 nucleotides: TGCGCCAGCAGCTTTCAGAGGTGCGAAGGGAGCGAGTACTTC.

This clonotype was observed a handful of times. CDR3 sequence: CASSEGHDNSPLHF. The CDR3 DNA is TGTGCCAGCAGTGAGGGGCACGATAATTCACCCCTCCACTTT. The chain combines TRBV6-1 with TRBJ1-6; weak D call: TRBD1 (5 bases). Per germline, CDR1 MNHNS and CDR2 SASEGT. V was shortened by 3 bases and J by 5 bases, with 8 bases between the two germline ends. The CDR3 totals 14 residues.

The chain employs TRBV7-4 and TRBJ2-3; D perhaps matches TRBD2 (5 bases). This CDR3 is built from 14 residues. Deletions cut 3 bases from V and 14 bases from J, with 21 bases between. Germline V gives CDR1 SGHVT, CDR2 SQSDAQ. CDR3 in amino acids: CASSFAGGLGTSYF. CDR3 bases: TGTGCCAGCAGCTTTGCGGGCGGACTCGGTACTTCGTATTTT.

The CDR3 bases are TGTGCCAGCAGCTTATCAAGCGGAGGGAGGGAGGAGCAGTACGTC. This translates into CASSLSSGGREEQYV. The V call is TRBV11-1, the J call TRBJ2-7, with 7 positions matching TRBD2. Trimming at V came to 2 bases and at J to 7 bases, leaving 11 bases not matched to a gene. The CDR3 covers 15 residues. CDR1 and CDR2 (germline): SGHAT, FQDESV (reference sequence).

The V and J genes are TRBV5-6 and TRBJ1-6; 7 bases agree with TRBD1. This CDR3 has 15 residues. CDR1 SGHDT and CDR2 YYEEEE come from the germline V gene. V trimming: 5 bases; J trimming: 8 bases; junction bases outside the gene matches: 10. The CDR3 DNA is TGTGCCAGCAGAGGGACAGACGTTAAGGATTCACCCCTCCACTTT. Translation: CASRGTDVKDSPLHF.

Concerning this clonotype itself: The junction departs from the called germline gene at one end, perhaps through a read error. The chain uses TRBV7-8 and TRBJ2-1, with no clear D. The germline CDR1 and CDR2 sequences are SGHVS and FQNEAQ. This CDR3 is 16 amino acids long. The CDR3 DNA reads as TGTGCCAGCAGCTTACAGAGAGGTCGCGATACCGATGATCAGTTCTTC. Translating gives CASSLQRGRDTDDQFF.

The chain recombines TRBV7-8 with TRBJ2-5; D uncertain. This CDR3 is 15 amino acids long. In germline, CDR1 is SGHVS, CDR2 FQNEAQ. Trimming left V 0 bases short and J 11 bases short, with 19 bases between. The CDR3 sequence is CASSLAQGPHTQQYF. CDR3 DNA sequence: TGTGCCAGCAGCTTAGCGCAAGGTCCCCATACGCAGCAGTACTTC. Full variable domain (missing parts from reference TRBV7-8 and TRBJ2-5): GAGVSQSPRYKVAKRGQDVALRCDPISGHVSLFWYQQALGQGPEFLTYFQNEAQLDKSGLPSDRFFAERPEGSVSTLKIQRTQQEDSAVYLCASSLAQGPHTQQYFGPGTRLLVL.

Here the CDR3 reads CASSSTTGTQYF. DNA for the CDR3: TGTGCCAGCAGCTCCACTACAGGGACCCAGTACTTC. This chain uses TRBV11-1 with TRBJ2-5, with D perhaps matching TRBD1 (5 bases). CDR1 SGHAT and CDR2 FQDESV come from the germline V gene (reference sequence). V lost 4 bases and J 7 bases, leaving 10 bases between the germline ends. The CDR3 runs to 12 residues.

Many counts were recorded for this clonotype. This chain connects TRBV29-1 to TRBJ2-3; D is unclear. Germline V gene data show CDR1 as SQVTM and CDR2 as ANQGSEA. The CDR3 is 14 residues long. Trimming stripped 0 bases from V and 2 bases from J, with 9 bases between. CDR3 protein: CSVEDRDHTDTQYF. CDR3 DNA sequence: TGCAGCGTTGAAGATCGTGATCACACAGATACGCAGTATTTT.

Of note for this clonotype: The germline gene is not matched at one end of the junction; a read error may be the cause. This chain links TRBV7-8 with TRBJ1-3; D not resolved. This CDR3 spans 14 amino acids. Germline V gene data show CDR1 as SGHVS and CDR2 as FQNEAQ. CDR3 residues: CASSLARVPNTLYF. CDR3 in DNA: TGTGCCAGCAGCTTAGCGCGGGTTCCCAACACCCTATATTTT.

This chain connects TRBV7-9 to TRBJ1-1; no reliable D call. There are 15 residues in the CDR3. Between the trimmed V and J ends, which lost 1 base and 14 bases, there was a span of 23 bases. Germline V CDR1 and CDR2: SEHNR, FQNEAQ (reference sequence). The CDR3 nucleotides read TGTGCCAGCAGCTTAGAGGGTAGCTACGAGACCAACGCCTTCTTT. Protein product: CASSLEGSYETNAFF.

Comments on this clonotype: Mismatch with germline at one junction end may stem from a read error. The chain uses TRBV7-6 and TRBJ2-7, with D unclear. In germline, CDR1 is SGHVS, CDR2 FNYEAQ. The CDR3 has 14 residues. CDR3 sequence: CASSPRIAAPTNEF. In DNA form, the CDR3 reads TGTGCCAGCAGCCCCCGGATCGCAGCACCTACGAATGAGTTC.

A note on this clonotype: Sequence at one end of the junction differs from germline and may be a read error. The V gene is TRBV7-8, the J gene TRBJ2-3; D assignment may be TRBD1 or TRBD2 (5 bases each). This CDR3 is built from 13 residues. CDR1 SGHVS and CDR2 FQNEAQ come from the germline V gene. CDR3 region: CASGDRGTGTEYF. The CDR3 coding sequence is TGTGCCAGCGGGGACCGTGGCACAGGTACAGAGTATTTC.

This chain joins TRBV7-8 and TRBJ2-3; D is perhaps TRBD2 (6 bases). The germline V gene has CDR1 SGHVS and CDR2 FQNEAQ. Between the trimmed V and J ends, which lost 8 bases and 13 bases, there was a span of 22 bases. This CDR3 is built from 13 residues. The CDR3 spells CASGYGGTPAKYF. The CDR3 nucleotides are TGTGCCAGCGGCTACGGGGGAACTCCTGCTAAGTATTTT.

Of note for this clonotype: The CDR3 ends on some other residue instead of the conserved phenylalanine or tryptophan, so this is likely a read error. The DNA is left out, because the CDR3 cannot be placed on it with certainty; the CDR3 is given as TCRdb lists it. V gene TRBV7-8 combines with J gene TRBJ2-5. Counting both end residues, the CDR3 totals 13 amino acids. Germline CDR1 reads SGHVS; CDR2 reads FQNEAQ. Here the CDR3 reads CASSFVPTEANHP.

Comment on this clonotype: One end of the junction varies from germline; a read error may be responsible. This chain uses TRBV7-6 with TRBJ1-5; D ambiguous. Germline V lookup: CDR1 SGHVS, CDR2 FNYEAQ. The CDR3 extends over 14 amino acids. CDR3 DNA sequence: TGTGCCAGCAGCTTGGGTTCCAATAATTCACCCCACCACTTT. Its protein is CASSLGSNNSPHHF.

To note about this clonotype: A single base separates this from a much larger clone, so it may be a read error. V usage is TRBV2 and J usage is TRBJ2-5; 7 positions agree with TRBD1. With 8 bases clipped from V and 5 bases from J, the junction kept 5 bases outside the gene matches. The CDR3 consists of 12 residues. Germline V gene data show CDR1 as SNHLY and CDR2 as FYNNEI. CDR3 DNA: TGTGCCAGCGAGGGGGCTAGGGAGACCCAGTACTTC. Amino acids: CASEGARETQYF.

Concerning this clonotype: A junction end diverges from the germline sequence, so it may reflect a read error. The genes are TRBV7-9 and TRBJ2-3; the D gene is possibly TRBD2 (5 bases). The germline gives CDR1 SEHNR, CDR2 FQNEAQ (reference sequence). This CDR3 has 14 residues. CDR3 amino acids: CASSLVGGHHAQYF. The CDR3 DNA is TGTGCCAGCAGCTTGGTCGGCGGGCACCATGCGCAGTACTTT. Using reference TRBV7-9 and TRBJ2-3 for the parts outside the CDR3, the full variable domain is DTGVSQNPRHKITKRGQNVTFRCDPISEHNRLYWYRQTLGQGPEFLTYFQNEAQLEKSRLLSDRFSAERPKGSFSTLEIQRTEQGDSAMYLCASSLVGGHHAQYFGPGTRLTVL.

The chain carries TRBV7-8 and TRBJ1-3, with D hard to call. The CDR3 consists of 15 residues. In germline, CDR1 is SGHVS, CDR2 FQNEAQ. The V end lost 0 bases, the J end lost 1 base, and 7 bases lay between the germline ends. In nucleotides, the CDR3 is TGTGCCAGCAGCTTAGCGGGAGTTTCTGGAAACACCATATATTTT. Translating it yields CASSLAGVSGNTIYF.

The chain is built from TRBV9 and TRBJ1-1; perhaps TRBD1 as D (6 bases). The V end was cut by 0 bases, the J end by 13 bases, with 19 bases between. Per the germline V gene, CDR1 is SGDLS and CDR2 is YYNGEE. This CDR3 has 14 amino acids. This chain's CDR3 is CASSVGADKGEFFF. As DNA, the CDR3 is TGTGCCAGCAGCGTAGGGGCAGATAAGGGGGAATTTTTCTTT.

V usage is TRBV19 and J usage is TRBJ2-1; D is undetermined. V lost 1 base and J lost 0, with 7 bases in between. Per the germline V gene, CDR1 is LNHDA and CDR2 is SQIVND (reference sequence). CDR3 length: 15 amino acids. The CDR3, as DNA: TGTGCCAGTAGTATAGCTAACGACTCCTACAATGAGCAGTTCTTC. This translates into CASSIANDSYNEQFF. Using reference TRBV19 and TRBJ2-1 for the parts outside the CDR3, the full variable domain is DGGITQSPKYLFRKEGQNVTLSCEQNLNHDAMYWYRQDPGQGLRLIYYSQIVNDFQKGDIAEGYSVSREKKESFPLTVTSAQKNPTAFYLCASSIANDSYNEQFFGPGTRLTVL.

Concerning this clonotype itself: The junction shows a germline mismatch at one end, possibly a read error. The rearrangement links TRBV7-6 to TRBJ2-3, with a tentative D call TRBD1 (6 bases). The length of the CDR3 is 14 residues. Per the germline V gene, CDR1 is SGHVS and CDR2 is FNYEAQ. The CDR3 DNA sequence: TGTGCCAGCAGCTTAGTGCCAGGGGAGCTTACTCATTGTTTT. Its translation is CASSLVPGELTHCF.

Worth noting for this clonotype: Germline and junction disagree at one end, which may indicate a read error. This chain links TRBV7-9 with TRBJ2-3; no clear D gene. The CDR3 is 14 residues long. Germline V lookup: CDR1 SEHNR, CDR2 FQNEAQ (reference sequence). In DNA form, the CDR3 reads TGTGCCAGCAGCGTAGAGAGCAGTTCGGATACGGATGATTTT. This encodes CASSVESSSDTDDF.